This paragraph reports one T cell receptor beta chain. From germline, CDR1 is MNHEY and CDR2 SVGAGI. The V end lost 4 bases, the J end lost 8 bases, and 8 bases lay between the germline ends. The CDR3 sequence is 11 residues long. TCRdb's copy holds only in-frame clones and misses some; the assay was immunoSEQ multiplex PCR. In the table there are under 150,000 clones, 80% to 90% of which are singletons. The data were obtained in a study of T cell responses to AZD1222 COVID-19 vaccine. The V gene is TRBV6-5, the J gene TRBJ1-2; D gene unclear. This clonotype originated in an adult in good health. This sample comprised peripheral blood, obtained on day 0 of AZD1222 vaccination. The CDR3 reads CASSSVRGYTF. DNA of the CDR3: TGTGCCAGCAGTTCCGTGAGGGGCTACACCTTC.